The source of this T cell receptor (beta chain) is a study of cytomegalovirus exposure and HLA in healthy donors. PCR amplification relied on 60 Vbeta primers (plus 13 Jbeta primers). The authors' processing: Roughly 80 million unique TCR beta chains, around 11 million of them shared, were counted by a later analysis. Measured with immunoSEQ multiplex PCR; TCRdb has only the in-frame clones, and not every one. V and J calls and clone size are given by that table; D and trimming were obtained from the DNA. This sample contains 100,000 to 150,000 clones. The V gene lost 6 bases and the J gene lost 8 bases, with 13 bases spanning the gap. The CDR3 contains 12 residues. CDR1 is MDHEN, CDR2 SYDVKM, per germline.

The specimen was PBMCs. This receptor was identified in a man aged 25-45 years in good health and CMV-seronegative. The chain joins TRBV28 to TRBJ1-1; tentatively, D is TRBD1 (5 bases). The CDR3 sequence is CASRLLGGEAFF. The DNA of the CDR3 is TGTGCCAGCAGACTACTCGGGGGAGAAGCTTTCTTT.